The clone carrying this T cell receptor (beta chain) was observed a handful of times. As yet, its antigen is unknown. TCRdb called the 5' RACE reads again in MiXCR, with one record for every CDR3 protein. The table lists 360,000 or so distinct CDR3 sequences, roughly 12% of them singletons. The data were obtained in a study of T cells after yellow fever vaccination. CDR1 and CDR2 from the germline V gene are MGHRA and YSYEKL. V was pared by 1 base and J by 2 bases, with 12 bases between. CDR3 length: 16 residues. Findings and caveats of the study: Boosting was followed by the reappearance of most primary-vaccination clones (under 97% CD4, 85% to 90% CD8).

The sequence was obtained from a man between 18 and 29 years old who received the YFV17D yellow fever vaccine. Material: PBMCs, obtained on the day of the first yellow fever vaccination. The chain uses TRBV4-1 and TRBJ2-1; D perhaps matches TRBD2 (6 bases). The DNA of the CDR3 is TGCGCCAGCAGCCAAGGACTAGGCCCTACCTACAATGAGCAGTTCTTC. Its translation is CASSQGLGPTYNEQFF.